This T cell receptor beta chain was recorded in a study of blood T cell repertoires in COVID-19. Study as a whole: Sites in the United States, Italy and Spain provided acute and convalescent COVID-19 samples.

Per the authors' pipeline: It was from reference gene primer amplification that nucleated cell counts were estimated. The assay was immunoSEQ multiplex PCR, and TCRdb's table has in-frame clones only and misses some. The DNA gave D and trimming, while V, J and clone size come from that table. The data show about 370,000 clones, 91% seen once. The age range of participants was 18 to 89 years, with residence in 20 to 25 US areas. People in the exposed group encountered a COVID-19 case within 2 weeks before entering the study. This clone is a singleton in its sample. The sequence was collected from a woman aged 35 to 49 who had been exposed to COVID-19. The sequencing input was PBMCs or T cells enriched from blood (not recorded which).

CDR3 region: CASLTPGREFYNEQFF. The CDR3 DNA sequence: TGTGCCAGCCTTACCCCGGGACGGGAGTTCTACAATGAGCAGTTCTTC. This rearrangement joins TRBV2 to TRBJ2-1; possible D gene TRBD2, 6 bases. Germline V lookup: CDR1 SNHLY, CDR2 FYNNEI. Trimming removed 8 bases at V and 3 bases at J, with 20 bases between. The CDR3 consists of 16 residues.